The following is a TCR beta chain sequence with its context. This sample was included in a study of blood T cell repertoires in COVID-19. Study-wide background: Sites in the United States, Italy and Spain provided acute and convalescent COVID-19 samples.

In the original workflow: Amplifying reference gene primers gave estimates of nucleated cell counts. Only in-frame clones appear in the TCRdb table, and some are missing; sequencing was by immunoSEQ multiplex PCR. V and J calls and clone size are as listed in that table; D and trimming were resolved from the DNA. The sample shows roughly 250,000 clones, roughly 89% of them seen only once. This CDR3 spans 13 amino acids. V dropped 5 bases and J dropped 5; count of bases not matched to a gene: 2. The rearrangement uses TRBV12-3 or TRBV12-4 and TRBJ1-3; 8 positions agree with TRBD1. The TCR comes from a man aged 35-49 years who had recovered from COVID-19. The sample consisted of PBMCs or T cells enriched from blood (not recorded which). CDR3 nucleotides: TGTGCCAGCAGTCGACAGGGGAGAAACACCATATATTTT. This gives the protein CASSRQGRNTIYF.